What follows are 8 T cell receptor beta chains derived from one specimen sequenced in a study of spatial heterogeneity in lung cancer. Time point in this sample: sample taken at primary tumor resection. Findings and caveats of the study: Counts of expanded alpha and beta TCRs within tumors tracked the tumor nonsynonymous mutation count.

TCRdb reprocessed the 5' RACE reads via MiXCR and lists one record per CDR3 protein. The sample lists some 97,000 distinct CDR3 sequences; 3.5% to 5% were seen once. No cognate antigen is known for these TCRs. Material: lung tumor tissue, obtained at surgery. These receptors originate from a male donor with early-stage non-small cell lung cancer.

This clonotype has ten or more counts. The CDR3 protein is CASSSGLYTGELFF. Written as DNA, the CDR3 is TGCGCCAGCAGCTCGGGCCTCTACACCGGGGAGCTGTTTTTT. This sequence joins TRBV5-1 and TRBJ2-2; D is undetermined. V shed 3 bases and J shed 3 bases, with 9 bases lying between them. The CDR3 has 14 residues. CDR1 SGHRS and CDR2 YFSETQ come from the germline V gene.

At least ten counts were recorded for this clonotype. The chain is built from TRBV12-3 or TRBV12-4 and TRBJ1-2; D is uncertain. V was trimmed by 3 bases and J by 2 bases, leaving 7 bases between them. The CDR3 totals 13 residues. The DNA for the CDR3 is TGTGCCAGCAGTTTTGCCGGAAACTATGGCTACACCTTC. This translates into CASSFAGNYGYTF.

In its sample, this clonotype was seen many times. This rearrangement joins TRBV4-1 to TRBJ2-3, with D maybe TRBD2 (6 bases). The CDR3 sequence is 15 residues long. V was trimmed by 1 base and J by 2 bases, leaving 10 bases between them. Per germline, CDR1 MGHRA and CDR2 YSYEKL. The CDR3 is CASSQAAGFTDTQYF. For the CDR3, the DNA is TGCGCCAGCAGCCAAGCGGCGGGGTTCACAGATACGCAGTATTTT.

The rearrangement links TRBV20-1 to TRBJ2-3, with unresolved D. From germline, CDR1 is DFQATT and CDR2 SNEGSKA (reference sequence). The CDR3 covers 12 residues. V gave up 4 bases and J gave up 2 bases, with 7 bases separating them. The CDR3, as DNA: TGCAGTGCTATTGGTCCCACAGATACGCAGTATTTT. It codes for CSAIGPTDTQYF.

This clonotype was observed at least ten times. V is TRBV20-1 and J is TRBJ2-7; D remains ambiguous. The CDR3 consists of 15 residues. Germline assignment: CDR1 DFQATT and CDR2 SNEGSKA (reference sequence). V lost 6 bases to trimming and J lost 6 bases, with 24 bases between them. CDR3 in amino acids: CSAQPQILVPFEQYF. The CDR3 DNA sequence: TGCAGTGCCCAGCCTCAAATCCTTGTCCCCTTCGAGCAGTACTTC.

This clonotype was detected ten times or more. The genes are TRBV11-2 and TRBJ2-5; D is unresolved. Per germline, CDR1 SGHAT and CDR2 FQNNGV. V was clipped by 5 bases and J by 7 bases, with 14 bases between them. There are 13 residues in the CDR3. The CDR3 loop is CASSLTDQLTQYF. The CDR3 DNA is TGTGCCAGCAGCCTAACAGACCAATTGACCCAGTACTTC. Full variable domain (remainder filled in from reference TRBV11-2 and TRBJ2-5): EAGVAQSPRYKIIEKRQSVAFWCNPISGHATLYWYQQILGQGPKLLIQFQNNGVVDDSQLPKDRFSAERLKGVDSTLKIQPAKLEDSAVYLCASSLTDQLTQYFGPGTRLLVL.

Many counts were recorded for this clonotype. V and J are TRBV6-5 and TRBJ2-7; possibly TRBD1 for D (5 bases). The CDR3 is made up of 15 amino acids. V dropped 4 bases and J dropped 4 bases, with 17 bases sitting between them. The V gene's germline CDR1 is MNHEY and CDR2 SVGAGI. CDR3 nucleotides: TGTGCCAGCAGTTCTAGGGGCAAGAATCGGTACGAGCAGTACTTC. Translating gives CASSSRGKNRYEQYF.

Details on this clonotype: This could be a read error, since a much larger clone is one nucleotide away. The chain carries TRBV12-3 or TRBV12-4 and TRBJ1-6; TRBD1 matches at 7 bases. This CDR3 comprises 15 residues. The CDR3 spells CASRWDRKYNLPLHF. In DNA form, the CDR3 reads TGTGCCAGCAGATGGGACAGAAAATATAATTTACCCCTCCACTTT.